These 5 T cell receptor beta chains were sequenced from one sample in a study of T-cell reconstitution after alpha-beta-depleted transplantation in children. TCRbeta library preparation incorporated unique molecular identifiers. One entry per CDR3 protein results from TCRdb running MiXCR on the PCR reads. The top ten clones hold 4.5% to 6% of a sample with a few hundred thousand distinct CDR3 sequences, about an eighth of them seen once. The sequencing used PBMCs from the stem cell graft donor, collected from the stem cell graft. These receptor sequences come from a human donor who donated a stem cell graft to a child with combined immunodeficiency.

This clonotype was counted a single time. A much larger clone differs by one base, so this may be a read error. The J gene is TRBJ2-7, the V gene TRBV5-5; D is unclear. From germline, CDR1 is SGHKS and CDR2 YYEKEE (reference sequence). The CDR3 is 12 amino acids. DNA of the CDR3: TGTGCCAGCATCTTGGATTACGACGAGCAGTACTTC. Encoded protein: CASILDYDEQYF.

The J gene is TRBJ1-1, the V gene TRBV11-3, with TRBD1 matching over 8 bases. This CDR3 has 15 residues. Unmatched junction bases numbered 3, after V lost 0 bases and J lost 3 bases. The germline V gene encodes CDR1 SGHNT and CDR2 YENEEA. Here the CDR3 DNA reads TGTGCCAGCAGCTTAGATCCGGGACAGGACACTGAAGCTTTCTTT. Translation gives CASSLDPGQDTEAFF. The variable domain in full, completed from reference TRBV11-3 and TRBJ1-1, reads EAGVVQSPRYKIIEKKQPVAFWCNPISGHNTLYWYLQNLGQGPELLIRYENEEAVDDSQLPKDRFSAERLKGVDSTLKIQPAELGDSAVYLCASSLDPGQDTEAFFGQGTRLTVV.

This clonotype was seen a handful of times. The chain employs TRBV3-1 and TRBJ2-1; tentatively, D is TRBD1 (5 bases). Germline V CDR1 and CDR2: LGHDT, YNNKEL (reference sequence). Trimming took 0 bases from V and 7 from J, leaving 22 bases between them. The CDR3 totals 18 residues. The CDR3 sequence is CASSQDRVPVPPGNEQFF. The DNA of the CDR3 is TGTGCCAGCAGCCAAGACAGGGTCCCTGTCCCCCCCGGGAATGAGCAGTTCTTC.

As concerns this clonotype: A much larger clone lies a single base off, so this may be a read error. The rearrangement joins TRBV7-9 to TRBJ2-3; D gene ambiguous. This CDR3 spans 12 amino acids. V lost 7 bases to trimming and J lost 2 bases, with 7 bases between them. Germline CDR1 and CDR2: SEHNR and FQNEAQ (reference sequence). The CDR3 here is CASTSYTDTQYF. The CDR3 DNA reads as TGTGCCAGCACCTCGTACACAGATACGCAGTATTTT.

The chain combines TRBV5-1 with TRBJ2-7; 7 nucleotides agree with TRBD2. Germline CDR1 reads SGHRS; CDR2 reads YFSETQ. This CDR3 has 14 amino acids. Germline trimming cut 2 bases from V and 3 bases from J; bases unmatched to any gene: 5. CDR3 loop: CASSFPGLVYEQYF. The CDR3 bases are TGCGCCAGCAGCTTCCCCGGACTAGTCTACGAGCAGTACTTC.